These T cell receptor beta chains were read from a single sample in a study of a mutant IDH1 vaccine in newly diagnosed glioma. Using immunoSEQ multiplex PCR, the repertoire was profiled, and TCRdb retains in-frame clones only, with some absent. The sample shows 60,000 to 70,000 clones, roughly four fifths of them seen only once. No antigen has been identified for these receptors. Sequences were derived from PBMCs, sampled from a glioma patient whose treatment included an IDH1 peptide vaccine. The receptors were gathered from a man aged 25-45 years with glioma. Each CDR3 is given with its conserved first and last residue. A D gene is named only where the DNA matches it firmly. The listing skips clone size in some rows; elsewhere it reads once, few, many or a size class.

j_gene	v_gene	abundance	d_gene	CDR3aa	CDR3nt
TRBJ2-2	TRBV6-4	few	NA	CASSEQGEGTGELFF	TGTGCCAGCAGTGAACAAGGGGAAGGCACCGGGGAGCTGTTTTTT
TRBJ2-7	TRBV6-1	NA	TRBD1	CASSADRGSYEQYF	TGTGCCAGCAGTGCCGACAGGGGAAGCTACGAGCAGTACTTC
TRBJ1-1	TRBV18	NA	TRBD1	CASSPGTGNTEAFF	TGTGCCAGCTCCCCCGGGACAGGGAACACTGAAGCTTTCTTT
TRBJ1-6	TRBV7-9	NA	TRBD1	CASSHRGLNSPLHF	TGTGCCAGCAGCCACAGGGGGCTGAATTCACCCCTCCACTTT
TRBJ2-7	TRBV2	NA	TRBD1	CASDRAYEQYF	TGTGCCAGCGACAGGGCCTACGAGCAGTACTTC
TRBJ2-2	TRBV2	NA	NA	CASNLIFAGELFF	TGTGCCAGTAACCTGATTTTCGCCGGGGAGCTGTTTTTT
TRBJ1-1	TRBV27	NA	NA	CASSTTRGTEAFF	TGTGCCAGCAGTACAACCCGGGGGACGGAAGCTTTCTTT
TRBJ1-5	TRBV6-1	NA	NA	CASSAQYSNQPQHF	TGTGCCAGCAGTGCCCAGTATAGCAATCAGCCCCAGCATTTT
TRBJ2-5	TRBV5-1	NA	NA	CASSRQETQYF	TGCGCCAGCAGTCGCCAAGAGACCCAGTACTTC
TRBJ1-1	TRBV7-8	NA	NA	CASSLKGVEGRAFF	TGTGCCAGCAGCTTAAAAGGGGTTGAAGGTCGCGCTTTCTTT
TRBJ2-5	TRBV5-4	few	NA	CASSIDWGETQYF	TGTGCCAGCAGCATAGACTGGGGGGAGACCCAGTACTTC
TRBJ1-2	TRBV5-6	NA	TRBD1	CASSLGGQSSYGYTF	TGTGCCAGCAGCTTGGGGGGACAGTCATCCTATGGCTACACCTTC
TRBJ1-1	TRBV30	NA	NA	CAWSRDEAFF	TGTGCCTGGAGTCGGGATGAAGCTTTCTTT